This entry features one T cell receptor beta chain sequence. Its specificity is not known. Germline loops: CDR1 SGDLS, CDR2 YYNGEE. Trimming removed 3 bases from V and 0 bases from J, with 15 bases in between. There are 17 residues in the CDR3. This specimen belongs to a study of CD8 T cells in ankylosing spondylitis. Each CDR3 protein gets one entry after TCRdb re-called the 5' RACE reads with MiXCR. The sample has around 770,000 distinct CDR3 sequences; 12% are singletons. Study-wide results and caveats: Clones linked to the disease showed a CD8+ phenotype. They occurred at relatively low frequencies in peripheral blood. A TCR beta motif made of about 8 highly homologous variants seemed typical of ankylosing spondylitis blood.

The TCR comes from a male donor with ankylosing spondylitis. The sample consisted of blood, either unsorted or a sorted T cell fraction (not recorded which). The rearrangement uses TRBV9 and TRBJ2-2; D gene uncertain. The CDR3 loop is CASSAGLGTSNTGELFF. As DNA, the CDR3 is TGTGCCAGCAGCGCTGGCCTGGGCACCTCGAACACCGGGGAGCTGTTTTTT.